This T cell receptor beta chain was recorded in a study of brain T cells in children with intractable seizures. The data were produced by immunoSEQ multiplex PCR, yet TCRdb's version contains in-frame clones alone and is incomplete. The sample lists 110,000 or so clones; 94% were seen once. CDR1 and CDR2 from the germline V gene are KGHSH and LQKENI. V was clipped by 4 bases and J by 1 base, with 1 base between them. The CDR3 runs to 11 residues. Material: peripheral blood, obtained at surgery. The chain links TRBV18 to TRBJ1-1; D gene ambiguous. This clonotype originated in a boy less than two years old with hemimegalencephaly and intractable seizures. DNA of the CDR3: TGTGCCAGCTCACAGAACACTGAAGCTTTCTTT. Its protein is CASSQNTEAFF. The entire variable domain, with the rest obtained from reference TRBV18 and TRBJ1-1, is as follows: NAGVMQNPRHLVRRRGQEARLRCSPMKGHSHVYWYRQLPEEGLKFMVYLQKENIIDESGMPKERFSAEFPKEGPSILRIQQVVRGDSAAYFCASSQNTEAFFGQGTRLTVV.